Below, one T cell receptor (beta chain) is given with its context. These data originate in a study of blood T cell repertoires in COVID-19. With V trimmed by 3 bases and J by 4 bases, 1 base remained unmatched. Germline CDR1 is DFQATT and CDR2 is SNEGSKA (reference sequence). CDR3 length equals 12 residues. Measured with immunoSEQ multiplex PCR; TCRdb has only the in-frame clones, and not every one. The table shows hundreds of thousands of clones, with about 82% occurring only once. The specimen sequenced was PBMCs or T cells enriched from blood (not recorded which). The clonotype originates from a woman aged 50 to 60 who had recovered from COVID-19. V gene TRBV20-1 combines with J gene TRBJ1-2; 8 bases fit TRBD1. Here the CDR3 reads CSASTGGYGYTF. The CDR3 region has the DNA TGCAGTGCTAGTACAGGGGGCTATGGCTACACCTTC.